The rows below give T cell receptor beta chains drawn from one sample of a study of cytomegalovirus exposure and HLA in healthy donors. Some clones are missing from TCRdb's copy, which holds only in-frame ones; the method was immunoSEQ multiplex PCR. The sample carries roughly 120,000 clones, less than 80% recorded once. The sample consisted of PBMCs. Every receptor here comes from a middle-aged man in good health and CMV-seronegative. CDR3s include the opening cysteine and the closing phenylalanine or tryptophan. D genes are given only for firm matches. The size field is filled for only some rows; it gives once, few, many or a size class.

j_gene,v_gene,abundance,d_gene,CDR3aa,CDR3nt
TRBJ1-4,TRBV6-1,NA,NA,CASTQLQGGREKLFF,TGTGCCAGCACCCAACTTCAGGGAGGACGGGAAAAACTGTTTTTT
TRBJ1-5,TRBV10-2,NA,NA,CASSHRARKDQPQHF,TGCGCCAGCAGCCACAGGGCCCGAAAGGATCAGCCCCAGCATTTT
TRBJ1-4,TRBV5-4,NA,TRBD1,CASSEQGGTNEKLFF,TGTGCCAGCAGCGAACAGGGGGGGACTAATGAAAAACTGTTTTTT
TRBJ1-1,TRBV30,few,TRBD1,CAWTRDRAEAFF,TGTGCCTGGACTAGGGACAGGGCTGAAGCTTTCTTT
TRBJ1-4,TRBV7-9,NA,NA,CASSLDGGGNEKLFF,TGTGCCAGCAGCTTAGATGGGGGAGGTAATGAAAAACTGTTTTTT
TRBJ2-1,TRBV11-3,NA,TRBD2,CASSLVRGGLDEQFF,TGTGCCAGCAGCTTAGTGCGGGGGGGCCTCGATGAGCAGTTCTTC
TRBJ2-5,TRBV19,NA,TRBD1,CASSISLTGGLETQYF,TGTGCCAGTAGTATAAGCCTGACAGGGGGCCTGGAGACCCAGTACTTC
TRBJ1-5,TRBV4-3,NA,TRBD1,CASSQDGTGHQPQHF,TGCGCCAGCAGCCAAGATGGGACAGGGCATCAGCCCCAGCATTTT
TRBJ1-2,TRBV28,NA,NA,CASEGGAGKGYTF,TGTGCCAGCGAGGGGGGGGCTGGGAAGGGCTACACCTTC
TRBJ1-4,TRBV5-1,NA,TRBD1,CASSPGSGQGGEKLFF,TGCGCCAGCAGCCCCGGGTCGGGACAGGGGGGAGAAAAACTGTTTTTT
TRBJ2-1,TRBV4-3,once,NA,CASSQDEQLTYNEQFF,TGCGCCAGCAGCCAAGATGAACAGCTAACTTACAATGAGCAGTTCTTC
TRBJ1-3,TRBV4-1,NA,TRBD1,CASSLTGGGNTIYF,TGCGCCAGCAGCCTTACAGGGGGAGGAAACACCATATATTTT
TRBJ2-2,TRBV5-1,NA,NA,CASSYRGLNTGELFF,TGCGCCAGCAGCTACCGAGGGCTGAACACCGGGGAGCTGTTTTTT
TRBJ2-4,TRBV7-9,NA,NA,CASSWPQDIQYF,TGTGCCAGCAGCTGGCCCCAGGACATTCAGTACTTC
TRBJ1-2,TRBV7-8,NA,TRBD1,CASSLNTGALSGYTF,TGTGCCAGCAGCTTAAATACAGGGGCGCTCTCCGGCTACACCTTC
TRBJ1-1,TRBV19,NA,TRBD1,CASSIGGQGNTEAFF,TGTGCCAGTAGTATAGGAGGACAGGGTAACACTGAAGCTTTCTTT
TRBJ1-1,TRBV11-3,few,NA,CASSLFPPRIRLNTEAFF,TGTGCCAGCAGCTTATTCCCCCCCAGGATTCGGTTGAACACTGAAGCTTTCTTT
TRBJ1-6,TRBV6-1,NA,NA,CASSDLDSSPLHF,TGTGCCAGCAGTGACCTGGACAGTTCACCCCTCCACTTT
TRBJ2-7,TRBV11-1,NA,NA,CASSPNRDNVEQYF,TGTGCCAGCAGCCCGAACAGGGATAACGTCGAGCAGTACTTC
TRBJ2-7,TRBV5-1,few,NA,CASSFVGVPSYEQYF,TGCGCCAGCAGCTTTGTCGGGGTGCCCTCCTACGAGCAGTACTTC
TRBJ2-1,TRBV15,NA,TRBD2,CATSKSSGISYNEQFF,TGTGCCACCAGCAAGTCTAGCGGGATCTCCTACAATGAGCAGTTCTTC
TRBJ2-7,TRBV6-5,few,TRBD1,CASRDRSYEQYF,TGTGCCAGCAGGGACAGGTCCTACGAGCAGTACTTC
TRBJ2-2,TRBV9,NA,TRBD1,CASSVSGTDTGELFF,TGTGCCAGCAGCGTATCCGGGACAGACACCGGGGAGCTGTTTTTT
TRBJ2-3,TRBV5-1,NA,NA,CASGSSTDTQYF,TGCGCCAGCGGGAGTAGCACAGATACGCAGTATTTT
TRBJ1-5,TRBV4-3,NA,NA,CASSQDPGGSNQPQHF,TGCGCCAGCAGCCAAGATCCCGGGGGTAGCAATCAGCCCCAGCATTTT
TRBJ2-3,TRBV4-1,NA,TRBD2,CASSQPPGLAGSDTQYF,TGCGCCAGCAGCCAGCCGCCGGGACTAGCGGGGTCCGATACGCAGTATTTT
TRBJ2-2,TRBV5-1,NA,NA,CASSLGGPGTGELFF,TGCGCCAGCAGCTTGGGCGGGCCGGGCACCGGGGAGCTGTTTTTT
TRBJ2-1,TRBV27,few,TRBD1,CASSSYRRDRYNEQFF,TGTGCCAGCAGTTCCTACCGTCGGGACAGATACAATGAGCAGTTCTTC
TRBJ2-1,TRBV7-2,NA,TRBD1,CASSRLRPGQGINEQFF,TGTGCCAGCAGCCGACTCCGCCCGGGACAGGGGATCAATGAGCAGTTCTTC
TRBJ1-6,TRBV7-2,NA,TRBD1,CASSLGGTGRSPLHF,TGTGCCAGCAGCTTAGGAGGGACAGGGCGGTCACCCCTCCACTTT
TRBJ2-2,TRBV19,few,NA,CASSKAAEDGELFF,TGTGCCAGTAGTAAGGCAGCGGAGGACGGGGAGCTGTTTTTT
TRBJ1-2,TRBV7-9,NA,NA,CASSFTGKGYTF,TGTGCCAGCAGCTTTACAGGGAAGGGCTACACCTTC
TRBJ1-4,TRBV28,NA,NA,CASRAGRGNEKLFF,TGTGCCAGCAGAGCAGGGAGGGGGAATGAAAAACTGTTTTTT
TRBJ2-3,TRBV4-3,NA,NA,CASSQVRGPQYF,TGCGCCAGCAGCCAAGTCCGTGGGCCGCAGTATTTT
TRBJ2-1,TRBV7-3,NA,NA,CASSPRVAGGYNEQFF,TGTGCCAGCAGCCCCCGGGTGGCCGGGGGCTACAATGAGCAGTTCTTC
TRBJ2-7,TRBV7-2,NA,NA,CASSPPVGEQYF,TGTGCCAGCAGCCCACCCGTCGGGGAGCAGTACTTC
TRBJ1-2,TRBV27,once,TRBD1,CASSSYRGDYGYTF,TGTGCCAGCAGTTCTTACAGGGGGGACTATGGCTACACCTTC
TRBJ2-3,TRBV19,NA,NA,CASSTISETDTQYF,TGTGCCAGTAGTACCATTAGCGAGACAGATACGCAGTATTTT
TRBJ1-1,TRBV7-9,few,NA,CSSSKGRGNTEAFF,TGTTCCAGCAGTAAAGGAAGGGGGAACACTGAAGCTTTCTTT
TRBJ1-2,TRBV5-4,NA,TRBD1,CASSRGQGEGYGYTF,TGTGCCAGCAGCCGGGGACAGGGAGAGGGCTATGGCTACACCTTC
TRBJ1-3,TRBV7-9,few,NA,CASSPRAAISGNTIYF,TGTGCCAGCAGCCCGCGGGCCGCCATCTCGGGAAACACCATATATTTT
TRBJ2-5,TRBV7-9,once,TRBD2,CASSLDGAGVGETQYF,TGTGCCAGCAGCTTAGATGGGGCGGGGGTCGGCGAGACCCAGTACTTC